These T cell receptor beta chains were read from a single sample in a study of control samples from healthy donors and cancer patients. Here immunoSEQ multiplex PCR was the method, and the copy in TCRdb shows in-frame clones only, minus some. This sample yields approximately 180,000 clones, of which around 90% are seen a single time; 2% belongs to the top ten. The sample consisted of blood. The receptors were sampled from a woman aged 40 to 50 in good health. Each CDR3 is given with its conserved first and last residue.

CDR3aa	v_gene	j_gene
CASSSRRGEQYF	TRBV3-1/TRBV3-2	TRBJ2-7
CASRGLGTPKSYEQYF	TRBV23-1	TRBJ2-7
CASSLTGGANYGYTF	TRBV5-6	TRBJ1-2
CATTSGQETQYF	TRBV9	TRBJ2-5
CASSSQGGTQYF	TRBV12-3/TRBV12-4	TRBJ2-5
CASSIGLGGYTF	TRBV19	TRBJ1-2
CASSLSYEQYF	TRBV2	TRBJ2-7
CATSAGGTHTDTQYF	TRBV24-1	TRBJ2-3
CSVARQGMNTEAFF	TRBV29-1	TRBJ1-1
CASSWAAVGGIANYGYTF	TRBV28	TRBJ1-2
CATTQGSLPRTF	TRBV28	TRBJ1-2
CASGFRTTGATNEKLFF	TRBV12-5	TRBJ1-4
CASSLAEAGQPQHF	TRBV7-8	TRBJ1-5
CAITPDYNSPLHF	TRBV10-3	TRBJ1-6
CASSEDSSYNEQFF	TRBV2	TRBJ2-1
CASSVDRSNYGYTF	TRBV13	TRBJ1-2
CAINEAGGGETQYF	TRBV10-3	TRBJ2-5
CASSLPGQGMSNQPQHF	TRBV5-8	TRBJ1-5
CASSDRVGRNTEAFF	TRBV2	TRBJ1-1
CASSQGLDTQYF	TRBV12-3/TRBV12-4	TRBJ2-3
CASTPGQGGTEAFF	TRBV4-1	TRBJ1-1
CAIRGGVDYEQYF	TRBV7-2	TRBJ2-7
CASSFGGGSPLHF	TRBV5-1	TRBJ1-6
CASSLRRGNEQFF	TRBV12-3/TRBV12-4	TRBJ2-1
CASSTGGTGELFF	TRBV7-2	TRBJ2-2
CASSPGQTSPLHF	TRBV7-8	TRBJ1-6
CASSTGPPRGYTF	TRBV6-4	TRBJ1-2
CASSQKAPSGANVLTF	TRBV7-2	TRBJ2-6
CASSFGTASTDTQYF	TRBV5-1	TRBJ2-3
CASSLGHSGFNYGYTF	TRBV5-6	TRBJ1-2
CASGVGLNTGELFF	TRBV9	TRBJ2-2
CASSTPQGSQSTGELFF	TRBV7-3	TRBJ2-2
CASSSSDARKETQYF	TRBV5-1	TRBJ2-5
CASQDGNYEQYF	TRBV11-2	TRBJ2-7
CASSIGQGRTGELFF	TRBV19	TRBJ2-2
CASTQAGSYEQYF	TRBV2	TRBJ2-7
CATSDHDKNYGYTF	TRBV24-1	TRBJ1-2
CASSLERNTLNTEAFF	TRBV5-1	TRBJ1-1
CASSFLRRWDTEAFF	TRBV5-6	TRBJ1-1
CASSWATGNTEAFF	TRBV5-1	TRBJ1-1
CASSRGTGNQPQHF	TRBV6-5	TRBJ1-5
CASRQQPIANYGYTF	TRBV6-6	TRBJ1-2
CASRVDRFGANTGELFF	TRBV3-1/TRBV3-2	TRBJ2-2
CASSLRGAAETQYF	TRBV7-8	TRBJ2-5